The 18 T cell receptor beta chains reported below all come from one sample, sequenced in a study of technical replicates of blood from a few donors. TCRdb's table, derived via immunoSEQ multiplex PCR, lists solely in-frame clones and lacks some. The sample carries about 75,000 clones, roughly 89% recorded once. Specimen: T cells isolated from PBMCs. These receptors all stem from a human donor in good health. Some clones in this sample may be carry-over from other donors' samples.

This chain uses TRBV5-1 with TRBJ2-5, with 7 bases matching TRBD2. Trimming at V came to 0 bases and at J to 4 bases, leaving 3 bases not matched to a gene. The CDR3 loop spans 14 amino acids. CDR1 is SGHRS, CDR2 YFSETQ, per germline. The CDR3: CASSLGIAGETQYF. For the CDR3, the DNA is TGCGCCAGCAGCTTGGGTATAGCGGGAGAGACCCAGTACTTC.

The chain employs TRBV2 and TRBJ2-5; D gene uncertain. CDR1 is SNHLY and CDR2 is FYNNEI in the germline V gene. The V gene lost 8 bases and the J gene lost 2 bases, with 18 bases spanning the gap. This CDR3 spans 15 amino acids. The CDR3 DNA follows: TGTGCCAGCGTTACCTCGCGACATACTCAAGAGACCCAGTACTTC. This gives the protein CASVTSRHTQETQYF.

The chain joins TRBV21-1 to TRBJ2-1; no DNA check was done on the table's D call, TRBD2. TRBV21-1 corresponds to a pseudogene. The CDR3 contains 16 residues. CDR3 loop: CASSKFYGGSYNEQFF. CDR3 coding DNA: TGTGCCAGCAGCAAATTTTATGGAGGATCCTACAATGAGCAGTTCTTC.

The V and J genes are TRBV19 and TRBJ1-3; the D gene is possibly TRBD1 (5 bases). The CDR3 length is 14 residues. The V and J ends lost 5 bases and 3 bases respectively, with 11 bases between them. The germline CDR1 and CDR2 sequences are LNHDA and SQIVND (reference sequence). The CDR3 is CASSPDGGGNTIYF. The CDR3 bases are TGTGCCAGTAGTCCCGACGGGGGTGGAAACACCATATATTTT.

The chain links TRBV9 to TRBJ2-7; a possible D gene is TRBD2 (6 bases). Germline CDR1 and CDR2: SGDLS and YYNGEE. This CDR3 is built from 13 residues. V was clipped by 2 bases and J by 7 bases, with 13 bases between them. The chain's CDR3 is CASSVGGVGEQYF. As DNA, the CDR3 is TGTGCCAGCAGCGTCGGCGGGGTGGGGGAGCAGTACTTC.

This clone has a handful of counts. This chain links TRBV27 with TRBJ2-7, with 10 bases matching TRBD2. The CDR3 extends over 16 amino acids. The germline gives CDR1 MNHEY, CDR2 SMNVEV (reference sequence). Trimming removed 6 bases from V and 2 bases from J; junction bases left unmatched: 10. The CDR3 is CASSAPRSGRAYEQYF. CDR3 in DNA: TGTGCCAGCAGCGCCCCCCGGAGCGGGAGGGCCTACGAGCAGTACTTC.

The chain joins TRBV9 to TRBJ2-1; 8 nucleotides agree with TRBD2. Germline CDR1 SGDLS, CDR2 YYNGEE. With V trimmed by 1 base and J by 3 bases, 3 bases remained unmatched. The CDR3 loop spans 15 amino acids. CDR3 amino acids: CASSVLAGIYNEQFF. CDR3 in DNA: TGTGCCAGCAGCGTACTAGCGGGTATCTACAATGAGCAGTTCTTC. The variable domain in full, completed from reference TRBV9 and TRBJ2-1, reads DSGVTQTPKHLITATGQRVTLRCSPRSGDLSVYWYQQSLDQGLQFLIQYYNGEERAKGNILERFSAQQFPDLHSELNLSSLELGDSALYFCASSVLAGIYNEQFFGPGTRLTVL.

This clone was seen a single time. This rearrangement joins TRBV9 to TRBJ1-2; D is unclear. The CDR3 length is 13 residues. CDR1 is SGDLS, CDR2 YYNGEE, per germline. V lost 0 bases, J lost 3 bases, and 6 bases lay in between. The CDR3 is CASSVGGDYGYTF. In nucleotides, the CDR3 is TGTGCCAGCAGCGTAGGCGGGGACTATGGCTACACCTTC.

V gene TRBV6-1 combines with J gene TRBJ2-1, with a weak D call TRBD1 (6 bases). The CDR3 loop spans 15 amino acids. Deletions cut 6 bases from V and 10 bases from J, with 22 bases between. The germline V gene encodes CDR1 MNHNS and CDR2 SASEGT. CDR3 protein: CASSANPDRAIEQFF. Here the CDR3 DNA reads TGTGCCAGCAGCGCAAACCCGGACAGAGCAATAGAGCAGTTCTTC.

Only one count was recorded for this clone. The CDR3 coding sequence is TGTGCCAGCAGTTATAGGGACTCTCCCTACAATGAGCAGTTCTTC. Amino acid sequence: CASSYRDSPYNEQFF. The V gene is TRBV6-5, the J gene TRBJ2-1; D might be TRBD2 (6 bases). V lost 3 bases to trimming and J lost 2 bases, with 11 bases between them. The germline gives CDR1 MNHEY, CDR2 SVGAGI. CDR3 length: 15 amino acids.

The chain is built from TRBV19 and TRBJ2-7, with 7 bases matching TRBD1. Germline V gene data show CDR1 as LNHDA and CDR2 as SQIVND (reference sequence). V was clipped by 6 bases and J by 0 bases; unmatched bases: 8. This CDR3 is 15 amino acids long. The CDR3 bases are TGTGCCAGTAGCCCCGCAGGGGGAGACTCCTACGAGCAGTACTTC. Its protein is CASSPAGGDSYEQYF.

This chain joins TRBV5-1 and TRBJ2-3; TRBD1 matches 9 bases. CDR1 SGHRS and CDR2 YFSETQ come from the germline V gene. The CDR3 is 16 residues long. Trimming cost V 2 bases and J 2 bases; bases outside gene matches: 6. CDR3 sequence: CASSFRTGVHTDTQYF. DNA of the CDR3: TGCGCCAGCAGCTTCCGGACAGGGGTCCACACAGATACGCAGTATTTT.

The CDR3 region has the DNA TGTGCCAGCAGCGTAGGTAATAGCGGGGGGAATGAGCAGTTCTTC. Its translation is CASSVGNSGGNEQFF. V and J are TRBV9 and TRBJ2-1, with 10 bases lining up with TRBD2. CDR1 is SGDLS and CDR2 is YYNGEE in the germline V gene. Trimming removed 0 bases from V and 7 bases from J; junction bases left unmatched: 4. The CDR3 loop spans 15 amino acids.

V usage is TRBV27 and J usage is TRBJ2-2, with 8 bases identical to TRBD1. Germline values: CDR1 MNHEY, CDR2 SMNVEV (reference sequence). CDR3 length: 17 residues. The V gene end was trimmed by 5 bases and the J gene end by 8 bases; junction bases not matched to a gene: 16. The CDR3 sequence is CASSPRVGQGLTGELFF. The CDR3 DNA reads TGTGCCAGCAGTCCAAGGGTAGGACAGGGATTAACGGGGGAGCTGTTTTTT.

The V call is TRBV5-1, the J call TRBJ2-2; D is perhaps TRBD1 (5 bases). The germline V gene encodes CDR1 SGHRS and CDR2 YFSETQ. V lost 6 bases and J lost 1, with 7 bases in between. The CDR3 has 13 amino acids. The CDR3 nucleotides read TGCGCCAGCACGGACAAGAACACCGGGGAGCTGTTTTTT. As protein: CASTDKNTGELFF.

The J gene is TRBJ2-7, the V gene TRBV2; 8 bases line up with TRBD1. CDR3 length: 18 amino acids. Germline trimming cut 4 bases from V and 3 bases from J; bases unmatched to any gene: 17. Germline CDR1 and CDR2: SNHLY and FYNNEI. The DNA of the CDR3 is TGTGCCAGCAGTGGGACGGACAGGGCTTTTAAAAATCTCTACGAGCAGTACTTC. Protein product: CASSGTDRAFKNLYEQYF.

The rearrangement joins TRBV28 to TRBJ2-3; maybe TRBD2 (6 bases). Trimming cost V 6 bases and J 6 bases, with 19 bases left between them. The CDR3 has 15 amino acids. Germline lookup yields CDR1 MDHEN and CDR2 SYDVKM. DNA of the CDR3: TGTGCCAGCAGCTCCTGGACTGGCGGAGGGGATACGCAGTATTTT. This codes for CASSSWTGGGDTQYF.

The chain employs TRBV10-2 and TRBJ1-1, with TRBD1 identical over 10 bases. CDR3 length equals 15 residues. Germline values: CDR1 WSHSY, CDR2 SAAADI. The trim removed 7 bases at V and 4 bases at J, leaving 9 bases unmatched. The CDR3 sequence: CASMGQGRIFTEAFF. The DNA for the CDR3 is TGCGCCAGCATGGGACAGGGGCGGATTTTCACTGAAGCTTTCTTT.